This T cell receptor (beta chain) originates from a study of beta chain features in type 1 diabetes. Study-wide results and limits: Naive, central memory and regulatory TCRB repertoires appeared more similar among patients than healthy donors.

The table lists this clone with a few counts. Its antigen remains unidentified. Every isolated RNA sample was fully reverse transcribed, so sequencing captured expressed TCRB transcripts. Method: immunoSEQ multiplex PCR; TCRdb's copy keeps in-frame clones and lacks some. Of approximately 330,000 clones listed, around 10% are singletons. The single heparinised draw taken from each donor contained approximately 100 mL of blood on average. This clonotype was sampled from a woman under 40 in good health. The sample consisted of naive CD4+ T cells from blood.

CDR3 coding DNA: TGTGCCAGCAGTTTATCGCTAGCAAGGACCCAGTACTTC. It codes for CASSLSLARTQYF. V usage is TRBV27 and J usage is TRBJ2-5; D possibly corresponds to TRBD2 (5 bases). This CDR3 spans 13 amino acids. V was pared by 0 bases and J by 7 bases, with 9 bases between. Germline V gives CDR1 MNHEY, CDR2 SMNVEV (reference sequence).